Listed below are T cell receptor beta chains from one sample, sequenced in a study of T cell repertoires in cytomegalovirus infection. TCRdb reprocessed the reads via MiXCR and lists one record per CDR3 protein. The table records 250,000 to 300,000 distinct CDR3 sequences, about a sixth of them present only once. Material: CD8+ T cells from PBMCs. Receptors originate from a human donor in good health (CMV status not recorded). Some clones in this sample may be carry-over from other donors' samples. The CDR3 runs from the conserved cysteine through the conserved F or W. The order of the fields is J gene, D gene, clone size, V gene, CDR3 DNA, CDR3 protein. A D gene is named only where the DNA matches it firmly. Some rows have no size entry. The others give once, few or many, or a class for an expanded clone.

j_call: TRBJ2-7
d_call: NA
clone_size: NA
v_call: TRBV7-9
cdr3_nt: TGTGCCAGCAGCTTTGGGCGGCCGGGGGCGGCCTACGAGCAGTACTTC
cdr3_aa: CASSFGRPGAAYEQYF

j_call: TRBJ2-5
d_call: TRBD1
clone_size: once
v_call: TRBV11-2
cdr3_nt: TGTGCCAGCAGCTTAGAAATATCGGGACAGGGCGACCAAGAGACCCAGTACTTC
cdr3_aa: CASSLEISGQGDQETQYF

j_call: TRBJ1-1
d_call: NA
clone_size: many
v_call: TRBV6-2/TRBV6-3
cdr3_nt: TGTGCCAGCAGTTACGATGAGGGGAACACTGAAGCTTTCTTT
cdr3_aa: CASSYDEGNTEAFF

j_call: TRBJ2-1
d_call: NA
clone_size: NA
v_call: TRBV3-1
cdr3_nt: TGTGCCAGCAGCCAAGTTGTCATTGAGCAGTTCTTC
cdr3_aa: CASSQVVIEQFF

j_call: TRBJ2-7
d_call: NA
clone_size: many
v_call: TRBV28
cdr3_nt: TGTGCCAGCAGTCTCGTGGACAGTCCCTACGAGCAGTACTTC
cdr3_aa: CASSLVDSPYEQYF

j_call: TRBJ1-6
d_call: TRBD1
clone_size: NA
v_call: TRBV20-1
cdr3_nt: TGCAGTGCTAGAGATGAGGGTGTATCGGACAGGGGTTCCTATAATTCACCCCTCCACTTT
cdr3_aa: CSARDEGVSDRGSYNSPLHF

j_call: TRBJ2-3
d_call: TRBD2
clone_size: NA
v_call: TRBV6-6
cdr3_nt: TGTGCCAGCAAAGCTCTGTTAGCGGGGGGGCCAACAGATACGCAGTATTTT
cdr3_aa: CASKALLAGGPTDTQYF

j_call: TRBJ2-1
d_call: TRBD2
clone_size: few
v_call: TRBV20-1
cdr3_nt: TGCAGTGCTAGAGTTTGGGAACTAGCGGGGTTCTACAATGAGCAGTTCTTC
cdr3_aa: CSARVWELAGFYNEQFF

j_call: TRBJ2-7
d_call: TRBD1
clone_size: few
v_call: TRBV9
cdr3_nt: TGTGCCAGCAGCTCCCCCGGGACAGGGCGAGACGAGCAGTACTTC
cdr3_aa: CASSSPGTGRDEQYF

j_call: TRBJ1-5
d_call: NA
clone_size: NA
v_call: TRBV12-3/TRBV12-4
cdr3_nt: TGTGCCAGCAGTTTATACCCGGGGGCCTCGGAGCCCCAGCATTTT
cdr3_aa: CASSLYPGASEPQHF

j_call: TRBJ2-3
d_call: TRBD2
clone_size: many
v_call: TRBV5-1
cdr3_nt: TGCGCCAGCAGCGGCGGACTAGCGGGTAACACAGATACGCAGTATTTT
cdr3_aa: CASSGGLAGNTDTQYF

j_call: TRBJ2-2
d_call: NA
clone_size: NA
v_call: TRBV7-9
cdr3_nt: TGTGCCAGCAGCTTGTCGGGACTCGAGGTTAACACCGGGGAGCTGTTTTTT
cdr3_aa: CASSLSGLEVNTGELFF

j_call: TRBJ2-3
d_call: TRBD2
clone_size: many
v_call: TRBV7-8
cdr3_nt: TGTGCCAGCAGCCCCTTTTGGATAGCGGGGGTCACAGATACGCAGTATTTT
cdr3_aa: CASSPFWIAGVTDTQYF

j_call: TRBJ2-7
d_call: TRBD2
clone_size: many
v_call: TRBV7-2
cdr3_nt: TGTGCCAGCAGCATGAGCGGGGGAATATACGAGCAGTACTTC
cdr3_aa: CASSMSGGIYEQYF

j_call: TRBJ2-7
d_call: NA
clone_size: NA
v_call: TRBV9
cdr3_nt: TGTGCCAGCAGCGTAGACGGGGGGCCTGGCTACGAGCAGTACTTC
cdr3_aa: CASSVDGGPGYEQYF

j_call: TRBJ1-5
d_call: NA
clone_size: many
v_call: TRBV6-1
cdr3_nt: TGTGCCAGCAGTGAGTCCCCAGGTCAGCCCCAGCATTTT
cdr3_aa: CASSESPGQPQHF

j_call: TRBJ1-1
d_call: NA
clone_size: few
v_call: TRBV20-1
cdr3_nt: TGCAGTGCTAGACCCACCCTGAACACTGAAGCTTTCTTT
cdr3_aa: CSARPTLNTEAFF

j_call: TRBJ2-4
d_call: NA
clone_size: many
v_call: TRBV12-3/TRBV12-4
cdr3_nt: TGTGCCAGCAGCCCCCAGGTTGTCTCCCGTTACAAAAACATTCAGTACTTC
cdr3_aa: CASSPQVVSRYKNIQYF

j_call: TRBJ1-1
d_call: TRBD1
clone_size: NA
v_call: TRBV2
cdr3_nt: TGTGCCAGCAGTCCCTTCGGGACAGCAAACACTGAAGCTTTCTTT
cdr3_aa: CASSPFGTANTEAFF

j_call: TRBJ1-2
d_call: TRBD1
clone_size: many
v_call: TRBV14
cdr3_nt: TGTGCCAGCAGCACCCGGACAGGGACCTATGGCTACACCTTC
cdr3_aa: CASSTRTGTYGYTF

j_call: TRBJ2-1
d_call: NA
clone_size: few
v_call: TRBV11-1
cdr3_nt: TGTGCCAGCAGCTCCCCCGGCCTACGGGGCTCCTACAATGAGCAGTTCTTC
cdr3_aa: CASSSPGLRGSYNEQFF

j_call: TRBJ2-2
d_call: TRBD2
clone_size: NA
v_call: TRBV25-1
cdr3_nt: TGTGCCAGCAGTGGGGCGGGGGCGAACACCGGGGAGCTGTTTTTT
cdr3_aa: CASSGAGANTGELFF

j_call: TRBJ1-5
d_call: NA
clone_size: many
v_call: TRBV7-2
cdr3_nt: TGTGCCAGCAGTTTTACCGGCGCCAATCAGCCCCAGCATTTT
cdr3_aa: CASSFTGANQPQHF

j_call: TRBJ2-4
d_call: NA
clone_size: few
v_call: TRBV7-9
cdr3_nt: TGTGCCAGCAGCCGTGATGAGGCCAAAAACATTCAGTACTTC
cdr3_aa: CASSRDEAKNIQYF

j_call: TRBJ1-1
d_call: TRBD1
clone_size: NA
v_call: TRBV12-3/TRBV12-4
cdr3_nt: TGTGCCAGCAGTCCAGGGGGCCTTGGAACCACTGAAGCTTTCTTT
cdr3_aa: CASSPGGLGTTEAFF

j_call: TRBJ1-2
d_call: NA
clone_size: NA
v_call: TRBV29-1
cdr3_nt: TGCAGCGTAGAACTTACTCAGGGCCCGTATGGCTACACCTTC
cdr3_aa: CSVELTQGPYGYTF

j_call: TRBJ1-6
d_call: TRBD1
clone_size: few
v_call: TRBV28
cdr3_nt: TGTGCCAGCAGCCTTGACAGGGACGTGTCACCCCTCCACTTT
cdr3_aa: CASSLDRDVSPLHF

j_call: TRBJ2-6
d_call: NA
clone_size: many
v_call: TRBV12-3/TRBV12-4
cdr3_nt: TGTGCCAGCAGTTTTCTTCTGCCTGGGGCCAACGTCCTGACTTTC
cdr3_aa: CASSFLLPGANVLTF

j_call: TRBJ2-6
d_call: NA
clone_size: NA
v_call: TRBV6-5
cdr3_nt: TGTGCCAGCAGTTTGTTGACTGCACTCTGGGGCGCCAACGTCCTGACTTTC
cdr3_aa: CASSLLTALWGANVLTF

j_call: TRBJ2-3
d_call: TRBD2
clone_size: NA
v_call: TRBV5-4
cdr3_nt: TGTGCCAGCAGCCGCCGGGGGACTAGCACCACAGATACGCAGTATTTT
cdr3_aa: CASSRRGTSTTDTQYF

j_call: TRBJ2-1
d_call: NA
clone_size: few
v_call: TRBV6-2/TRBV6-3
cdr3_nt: TGTGCCAGCAGCCACCTACAGGGCCCTCCCGTCAATGAGCAGTTCTTC
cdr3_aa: CASSHLQGPPVNEQFF

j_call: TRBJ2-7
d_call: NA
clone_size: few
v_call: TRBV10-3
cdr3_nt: TGTGCCATCAGTGAGGGGGCCGAGAGCTCCTACGAGCAGTACTTC
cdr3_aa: CAISEGAESSYEQYF

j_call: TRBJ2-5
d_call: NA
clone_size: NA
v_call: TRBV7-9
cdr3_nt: TGTGCCAGCAGCTTAGAGAGTCACGACGGGGGGCTTCCCCAAAGAGAGACCCAGTACTTC
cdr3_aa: CASSLESHDGGLPQRETQYF